This T cell receptor beta chain was retrieved from a study of vaccination and CD4 T cells after COVID-19 (dated 2022 in TCRdb). Looking at the study overall: Convalescent patients had a positive SARS-CoV-2 result on nasal swab PCR, and of these patients, several had mild disease and one had severe disease. The convalescent cohort included six males and four females, with two Hispanic individuals, seven Caucasians, two Asians and one multiracial person. Each participant got two doses of either the Pfizer-BioNTech BNT162b2 vaccine (n=8) or the Moderna mRNA-1273 vaccine (n=2). Post-COVID blood samples were collected from convalescent patients a median of around 96 days after diagnosis, with a range of about 30 to 170 days. Post-vaccine blood samples were obtained a median of around 74 days after the second vaccine dose, with a range of about 12 to 241 days. Overlapping spike peptide pools from SARS-CoV-2 and from the common cold coronaviruses HCoV-NL63, HCoV-OC43 and HCoV-229E were used as culture stimuli. Control cultures received a CEFX viral epitope pool as the positive control, an HIV-1 Nef peptide pool as the negative control, or no peptide. In 10 COVID-19 convalescent patients and a handful of infection-naive healthy vaccine recipients, the spike-specific CD4+ TCR repertoire before mRNA vaccination was compared with the repertoire after mRNA vaccination.

Findings and caveats that apply to the study as a whole: In convalescent patients, a median approximately 83% of post-vaccine SARS-CoV-2-reactive clones were detected only after vaccination, and vaccine-specific priming was suggested by this finding. In convalescent patients, nearly all vaccine-specific clones (304 of 307) were found to be mono-reactive for SARS-CoV-2 spike rather than cross-reactive with common cold coronaviruses. Relatively few convalescent patients were included in the study, and early timepoints after natural infection were not analyzed. The median count of SARS-CoV-2-reactive clonotypes went up from roughly 21 after infection to roughly 38 after vaccination, although the change was not significant.

There are 15 amino acids in the CDR3, from cysteine to phenylalanine inclusive. Only the CDR3 DNA stays, 45 bases, in frame from base 1. V is pruned by 8 bases and J by 7 bases, leaving 13 bases of the junction without a gene match. The germline V gene supplies CDR1 MDHEN and CDR2 SYDVKM. Points on this clonotype: Its antigen is still unknown. Base qualities were left out, and no much larger clone turns up one base away.

What the treatment or condition label conveys for this sample: roughly 11-day PBMC culture with coronavirus spike peptide pools or control peptides (ViraFEST assay). The ViraFEST assay was used in the study, in which antigen-specific T cells were expanded with peptide pools and expanded clonotypes were subsequently identified by TCR sequencing. The convalescent patients' positive SARS-CoV-2 PCR tests fell between March and December 2020, which was before the Alpha, Beta and Delta variants emerged in the United States. PBMCs were cultured at around 2 million per well in IMDM supplemented with approximately 4.7% human AB serum and approximately 10 IU/ml IL-2, with approximately 9.5 ug/ml peptide pools added. Half of the culture medium was replaced with fresh IL-2-containing medium on days 3 and 7. CD4+ T cells were isolated after roughly 9 days of culture through negative selection using the EasySep CD4+ T cell isolation kit. PBMCs were separated from whole blood using Ficoll-Paque Plus gradient centrifugation and then either used fresh or cryopreserved at -140C. Culture conditions were generally each tested in triplicate wells.

Library creation used PCR. DNA from cultured CD4+ T cells was subjected to TCR sequencing with the Oncomine TCR Beta short-read assay at the Johns Hopkins FTIC core. The QIAamp micro DNA kit was used to extract genomic DNA from the cultured CD4+ T cells. Oncomine TCR Beta libraries made from cultured CD4+ T cells were pooled using unique dual indexes and sequenced on an Illumina iSeq 100. On the study's bioinformatics: Non-productive sequences were filtered out, and CDR3s that did not start with C, did not end with F or W, or were shorter than 7 amino acids were discarded. The MANAFEST web application was used to identify antigen-specific clonotypes by comparing peptide-stimulated wells against reference wells and other culture wells. To be called positive, a clone needed an FDR below 0.05, an odds ratio above 5, and a productive frequency above 0.1% in at least two of three replicate wells. A clonotype counted as cross-reactive if it showed significant expansion both in the SARS-CoV-2 spike wells and in at least one common cold coronavirus spike condition. Using R version 3.6.1, CDR3 homology was evaluated through Levenshtein distances (stringdist) along with unrooted phylogenetic trees (ape). Using fastp at Q25 and MiXCR, TCRdb reprocessed the public reads and kept productive beta chains. Every CDR3 protein is listed once, alongside the most common genes and DNA of its rows. The V and J calls come from TCRdb's annotation, not from the publication. Present in this sample are about 20,000 distinct CDR3 sequences, 55% of which were seen just once. About 9.9% of the sample rests with the top ten.

The sample was CD4+ T cells from blood, cultured in vitro. In this chain, TRBV28 is recombined with TRBJ1-5, with 8 bases in between that match TRBD1. The TCR was taken from a human donor who had recovered from COVID-19. This receptor has the CDR3 CASGWADREGQPQHF. The nucleotides read TGTGCCAGCGGGTGGGCGGACAGGGAGGGACAGCCCCAGCATTTT.